This T cell receptor (beta chain) came from a study of control samples from healthy donors and cancer patients. Profiled with immunoSEQ multiplex PCR; TCRdb holds only in-frame clones, not every one. The sample shows 260,000 or so clones, roughly 80% of them seen only once. CDR3 size: 17 residues. Per germline, CDR1 SGHTA and CDR2 FQGNSA. Trimming took 4 bases from V and 0 from J; bases not matched to a gene: 10. The specimen was PBMCs. The chain joins TRBV7-2 to TRBJ1-1; TRBD1 matches at 8 bases. This sequence was found in a woman in her fifties or sixties with lung cancer. The CDR3 protein is CASSSTGQAYMNTEAFF. Written as DNA, the CDR3 is TGTGCCAGCAGCTCAACGGGACAGGCTTACATGAACACTGAAGCTTTCTTT.